This T cell receptor (beta chain) was identified in a study of glioma-infiltrating T cells after dendritic cell vaccination. Across the study: Three intradermal dendritic cell vaccine injections were given every two weeks.

Time point noted: after dendritic cell vaccination, including at tumor progression/relapse. TCRB CDR3 was amplified from 2 ug genomic DNA or less. The assay was immunoSEQ multiplex PCR, and TCRdb's table has in-frame clones only and misses some. The sample has about 58,000 clones; about 80% are singletons. This clonotype was sampled from a human donor with glioblastoma. The specimen was blood, collected after dendritic cell vaccination.

The CDR3 here is CASSHSRRGTDTQYF. CDR3 nucleotide sequence: TGTGCCAGCAGCCACAGCAGGCGGGGCACAGATACGCAGTATTTT. The rearrangement joins TRBV4-2 to TRBJ2-3, with D perhaps matching TRBD2 (5 bases). The CDR3 runs to 15 residues. CDR1 is LGHNA, CDR2 YNFKEQ, per germline. V lost 3 bases to trimming and J lost 1 base, with 11 bases between them.